Following are 11 T cell receptor beta chains from one sample sequenced in a study of CD8 T cells in Susac syndrome. A quantity of about 0.5 to 1 ug RNA underwent reverse transcription using random hexamers. TCRdb processed the immunoSEQ multiplex PCR reads anew with MiXCR; each CDR3 protein has one entry. The table has 150,000 to 200,000 distinct CDR3 sequences, less than 95% seen once. Sequencing was carried out using CD4+ T cells from PBMCs. These TCRs come from a human donor with multiple sclerosis.

The CDR3 bases are TGTGCCAGCAGACCCACGGGGGCTGAGTACAATGAGCAGTTCTTC. Amino acid sequence: CASRPTGAEYNEQFF. The rearrangement joins TRBV9 to TRBJ2-1; tentatively, D is TRBD1 or TRBD2 (6 bases each). The CDR3 spans 15 residues. Trimming took off 5 bases at V and 4 bases at J, with 16 bases between the two ends. CDR1 is SGDLS and CDR2 is YYNGEE in the germline V gene.

The chain joins TRBV27 to TRBJ1-5, with D possibly being TRBD1 (6 bases). Germline V gene data show CDR1 as MNHEY and CDR2 as SMNVEV (reference sequence). Trimming left V 3 bases short and J 7 bases short, with 10 bases between. The CDR3 contains 13 residues. The chain's CDR3 is CASSFRGRQPQHF. For the CDR3, the DNA is TGTGCCAGCAGTTTCAGGGGACGACAGCCCCAGCATTTT.

This chain connects TRBV10-3 to TRBJ1-1; maybe TRBD1 (6 bases). There are 16 residues in the CDR3. Between the trimmed V and J ends, which lost 0 bases and 5 bases, there was a span of 16 bases. Germline V gives CDR1 ENHRY, CDR2 SYGVKD. CDR3 amino acids: CAISESMGGRGTEAFF. CDR3 bases: TGTGCCATCAGTGAGTCGATGGGGGGCCGGGGGACTGAAGCTTTCTTT.

V usage is TRBV7-9 and J usage is TRBJ2-1; D might be TRBD2 (6 bases). V was pared by 5 bases and J by 8 bases, with 22 bases between. Germline V CDR1 and CDR2: SEHNR, FQNEAQ (reference sequence). The CDR3 spans 16 residues. This CDR3 reads CASSRVPYGSTDEQFF. The CDR3 bases are TGTGCCAGCAGCCGAGTGCCGTACGGGAGTACCGATGAGCAGTTCTTC. The variable domain in full, with the rest retrieved from reference TRBV7-9 and TRBJ2-1, is DTGVSQNPRHKITKRGQNVTFRCDPISEHNRLYWYRQTLGQGPEFLTYFQNEAQLEKSRLLSDRFSAERPKGSFSTLEIQRTEQGDSAMYLCASSRVPYGSTDEQFFGPGTRLTVL.

This chain joins TRBV4-3 and TRBJ2-3; no clear D. The CDR3 is 12 amino acids. Trimming stripped 2 bases from V and 5 bases from J, with 5 bases between. The V gene's germline CDR1 is LGHNA and CDR2 YSLEER. CDR3: CASSQRGDTQYF. CDR3 bases: TGCGCCAGCAGCCAACGCGGAGATACGCAGTATTTT.

J is TRBJ1-4 and V is TRBV7-9; D might be TRBD1 (6 bases). Germline assignment: CDR1 SEHNR and CDR2 FQNEAQ (reference sequence). This CDR3 has 14 amino acids. V dropped 5 bases and J dropped 8 bases, with 15 bases sitting between them. CDR3 protein: CASSLPGEGEKLFF. DNA for the CDR3: TGTGCCAGCAGCCTTCCAGGGGAAGGGGAAAAACTGTTTTTT. Complete variable domain (other parts from reference TRBV7-9 and TRBJ1-4): DTGVSQNPRHKITKRGQNVTFRCDPISEHNRLYWYRQTLGQGPEFLTYFQNEAQLEKSRLLSDRFSAERPKGSFSTLEIQRTEQGDSAMYLCASSLPGEGEKLFFGSGTQLSVL.

The chain employs TRBV20-1 and TRBJ1-4, with a tentative D call TRBD1 (5 bases). The CDR3 has 13 residues. The germline V and J ends were trimmed by 1 base and 8 bases, with 11 bases remaining between them. The germline gives CDR1 DFQATT, CDR2 SNEGSKA (reference sequence). CDR3 in amino acids: CSARGGGAEKLFF. The CDR3 region has the DNA TGCAGTGCTAGAGGTGGCGGGGCGGAAAAACTGTTTTTT.

This chain joins TRBV30 and TRBJ1-1; TRBD1 is a possible D gene (5 bases). The germline V gene encodes CDR1 GTSNPN and CDR2 SVGIG (reference sequence). The CDR3 contains 14 residues. V lost 2 bases to trimming and J lost 0 bases, with 10 bases between them. This chain's CDR3 is CAWSPRGLNTEAFF. CDR3 nucleotides: TGTGCCTGGAGTCCTAGGGGCCTGAACACTGAAGCTTTCTTT.

V gene TRBV6-6 combines with J gene TRBJ1-2, with 9 bases lining up with TRBD1. The trim removed 7 bases at V and 3 bases at J, leaving 6 bases unmatched. Germline V gives CDR1 MNHNY, CDR2 SVGAGI (reference sequence). This CDR3 region has 14 residues. In DNA, the CDR3 is TGTGCCAGCACAGTGGGACAGGGCCACTATGGCTACACCTTC. This translates into CASTVGQGHYGYTF.

The CDR3 region is CASSLRGRGRGGELFF. The DNA for the CDR3 is TGTGCCAGCAGCCTCCGAGGCAGGGGGCGCGGCGGGGAGCTGTTTTTT. This chain joins TRBV5-4 and TRBJ2-2; 8 bases line up with TRBD1. This CDR3 spans 16 amino acids. Germline V gene lookup returns CDR1 SGHNT and CDR2 YYREEE (reference sequence). Losses at the gene ends were 4 bases for V and 7 bases for J; bases not matched to a gene: 12.

The genes are TRBV20-1 and TRBJ1-1; D is unclear. This CDR3 has 13 amino acids. Trimming stripped 5 bases from V and 0 bases from J, with 10 bases between. CDR1 is DFQATT and CDR2 is SNEGSKA in the germline V gene (reference sequence). The CDR3 sequence is CSALRPVNTEAFF. In DNA form, the CDR3 reads TGCAGTGCTCTTAGACCGGTGAACACTGAAGCTTTCTTT.